The present T cell receptor (beta chain) was sequenced within a study of blood T cell repertoires in COVID-19. Study context: Donors in the United States, Italy and Spain gave samples during acute or convalescent COVID-19.

The protocol was immunoSEQ multiplex PCR, while the TCRdb copy is restricted to in-frame clones and leaves out a portion. This sample has roughly 93,000 clones, with 85% to 90% found just once. This clone was detected only a few times. The CDR3 contains 13 residues. Looked up from germline, CDR1 is MDHEN and CDR2 is SYDVKM. V was clipped by 7 bases and J by 6 bases, with 15 bases between them. V gene TRBV28 combines with J gene TRBJ1-2; D gene uncertain. The TCR sequence derives from a human donor in a cohort sampled during active COVID-19. Sequenced sample: peripheral blood. CDR3 residues: CASNPVSPHGYTF. The CDR3 DNA reads as TGTGCCAGCAATCCCGTTAGCCCCCATGGCTACACCTTC.